A selection of T cell receptor beta chains follows, all from one sample in a study of cytomegalovirus exposure and HLA in healthy donors. Clones were sequenced by immunoSEQ multiplex PCR, and TCRdb holds only the in-frame ones, with some missing. Of around 80,000 clones listed, 60% to 80% are singletons. Specimen: PBMCs. The receptors were sampled from a female donor in good health and CMV-seronegative. The CDR3 runs from the conserved cysteine through the conserved F or W. D genes are given only for firm matches. Where a row states a size, it is once, few, many or the class of an expanded clone; other rows omit it.

TRBJ2-3	.	TRBD1	TRBV7-2	TGTGCCAGCAGAAAGGGACAGTCCACAGATACGCAGTATTTT	CASRKGQSTDTQYF
TRBJ2-7	.	TRBD2	TRBV4-2	TGTGCCAGCAGCCAAGCTCGAGCTAGCGGGTACGAGCAGTACTTC	CASSQARASGYEQYF
TRBJ1-4	once	.	TRBV28	TGTGCCAGCAGTTTATCGGGGACTAATGAAAAACTGTTTTTT	CASSLSGTNEKLFF
TRBJ1-1	.	TRBD1	TRBV15	TGTGCCACCAGCAGAGAAAGGACAGGGGGGACCACTGAAGCTTTCTTT	CATSRERTGGTTEAFF
TRBJ2-3	.	TRBD2	TRBV5-1	TGCGCCAGCAGCACACTAGCGGGAGGGGTCGGGACAGATACGCAGTATTTT	CASSTLAGGVGTDTQYF
TRBJ1-1	once	.	TRBV19	TGTGCCAGTAGGCGTGGACAAACTAACACTGAAGCTTTCTTT	CASRRGQTNTEAFF
TRBJ2-2	.	.	TRBV7-2	TGTGCCAGCAGCCAGAGGGACTCCCTCCGGGAGCTGTTTTTT	CASSQRDSLRELFF
TRBJ1-4	few	.	TRBV2	TGTGCCAGCAGTGAGACGGGGACAACTGTGGCAGAAAAACTGTTTTTT	CASSETGTTVAEKLFF
TRBJ2-5	.	TRBD1	TRBV6-5	TGTGCCAGCAGTTACTCGGGGACAGGGGATAGGACCCAGTACTTC	CASSYSGTGDRTQYF
TRBJ2-7	.	TRBD2	TRBV7-9	TGTGCCAGCAGCTCCCCATTGTCGGTAGCGGGATCCTACGAGCAGTACTTC	CASSSPLSVAGSYEQYF
TRBJ1-2	.	.	TRBV28	TGTGCCAGCAGTTTAAGTGCGGGGGGTCGCGGCTACACCTTC	CASSLSAGGRGYTF
TRBJ2-5	.	TRBD2	TRBV9	TGTGCCAGCAGCGTTAGCGGGGGGGCGAAAAAAGAGACCCAGTACTTC	CASSVSGGAKKETQYF
TRBJ1-2	.	.	TRBV2	TGTGCCAGCAGTGAGTTCCGGGGCTACACCTTC	CASSEFRGYTF